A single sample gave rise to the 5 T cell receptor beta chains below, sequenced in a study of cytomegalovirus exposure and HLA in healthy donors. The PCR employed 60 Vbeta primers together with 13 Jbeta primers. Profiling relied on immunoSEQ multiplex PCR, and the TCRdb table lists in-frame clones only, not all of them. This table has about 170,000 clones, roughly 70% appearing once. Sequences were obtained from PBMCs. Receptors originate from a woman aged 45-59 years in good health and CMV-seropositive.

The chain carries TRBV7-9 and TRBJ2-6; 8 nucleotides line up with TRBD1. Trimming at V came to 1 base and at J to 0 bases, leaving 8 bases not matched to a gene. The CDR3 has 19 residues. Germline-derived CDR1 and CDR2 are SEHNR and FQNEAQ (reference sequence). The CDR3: CASSLVPGQVSSGANVLTF. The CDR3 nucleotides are TGTGCCAGCAGCTTAGTCCCGGGACAGGTTTCCTCTGGGGCCAACGTCCTGACTTTC. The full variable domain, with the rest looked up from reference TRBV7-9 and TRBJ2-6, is DTGVSQNPRHKITKRGQNVTFRCDPISEHNRLYWYRQTLGQGPEFLTYFQNEAQLEKSRLLSDRFSAERPKGSFSTLEIQRTEQGDSAMYLCASSLVPGQVSSGANVLTFGAGSRLTVL.

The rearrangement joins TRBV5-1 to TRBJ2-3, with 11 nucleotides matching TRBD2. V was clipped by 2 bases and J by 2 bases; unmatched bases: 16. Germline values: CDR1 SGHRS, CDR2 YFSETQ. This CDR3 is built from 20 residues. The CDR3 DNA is TGCGCCAGCAGCTTAACCGGCATTCTAGCGGGGGGCCATCTCACAGATACGCAGTATTTT. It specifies CASSLTGILAGGHLTDTQYF. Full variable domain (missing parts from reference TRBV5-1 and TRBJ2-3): KAGVTQTPRYLIKTRGQQVTLSCSPISGHRSVSWYQQTPGQGLQFLFEYFSETQRNKGNFPGRFSGRQFSNSRSEMNVSTLELGDSALYLCASSLTGILAGGHLTDTQYFGPGTRLTVL.

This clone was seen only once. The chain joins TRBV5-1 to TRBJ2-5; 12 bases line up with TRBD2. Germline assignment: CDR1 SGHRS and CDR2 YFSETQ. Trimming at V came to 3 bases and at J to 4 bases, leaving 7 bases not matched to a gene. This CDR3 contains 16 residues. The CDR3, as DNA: TGCGCCAGCAGCTCCCGGACTAGCGGGGCGGGAGAGACCCAGTACTTC. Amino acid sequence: CASSSRTSGAGETQYF.

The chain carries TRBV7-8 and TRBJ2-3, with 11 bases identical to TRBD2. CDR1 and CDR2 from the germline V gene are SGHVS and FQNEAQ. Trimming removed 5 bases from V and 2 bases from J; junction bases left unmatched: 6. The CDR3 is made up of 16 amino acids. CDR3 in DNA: TGTGCCAGCAGCAGTAGACTAGCGGGGAACACAGATACGCAGTATTTT. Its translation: CASSSRLAGNTDTQYF.

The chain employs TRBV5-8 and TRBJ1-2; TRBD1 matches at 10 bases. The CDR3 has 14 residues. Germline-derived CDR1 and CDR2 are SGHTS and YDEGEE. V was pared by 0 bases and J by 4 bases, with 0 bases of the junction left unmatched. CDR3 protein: CASSLGQGAYGYTF. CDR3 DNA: TGTGCCAGCAGCTTGGGACAGGGGGCCTATGGCTACACCTTC. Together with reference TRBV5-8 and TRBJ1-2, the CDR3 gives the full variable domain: EAGVTQSPTHLIKTRGQQATLRCSPISGHTSVYWYQQALGLGLQFLLWYDEGEERNRGNFPPRFSGRQFPNYSSELNVNALELEDSALYLCASSLGQGAYGYTFGSGTRLTVV.